One sample yielded the 22 T cell receptor beta chains listed below, sequenced in a study of human T cells and chemical hapten exposure. MiXCR, run by TCRdb on the RACE reads, gives a single entry per CDR3 protein. The table lists 250,000 to 300,000 distinct CDR3 sequences, just under 8% of them singletons, with 1.2% in the top ten. Regarding time point: pre-sensitization, week 0. Treatment described: therapeutic diphenylcyclopropenone sensitization with weekly scalp DPC. The sequencing here drew on whole blood, taken in connection with sensitization to the hapten diphenylcyclopropenone (DPC). The receptors originated from a young man with alopecia areata. Some clones in this sample may be carry-over from other donors' samples.

A note on this clonotype: Sequence at one end of the junction differs from germline and may be a read error. This chain joins TRBV28 and TRBJ1-1; D is ambiguous. Germline V gene sequence: CDR1 MDHEN, CDR2 SYDVKM. The CDR3 consists of 12 residues. The CDR3 DNA sequence: TGTGCCAGCAGTTTACGGAACGCTGAAGCTTTCTTT. Residues: CASSLRNAEAFF.

This clonotype was recorded at least ten times. The rearrangement links TRBV3-1 to TRBJ1-2; possibly TRBD1 for D (5 bases). Germline-derived CDR1 and CDR2 are LGHDT and YNNKEL (reference sequence). The CDR3 runs to 14 residues. V was trimmed by 4 bases and J by 5 bases, leaving 14 bases between them. In DNA, the CDR3 is TGTGCCAGCAGCCCGGTAGGGGAATCATATGGCTACACCTTC. Residues: CASSPVGESYGYTF.

The chain employs TRBV12-3 or TRBV12-4 and TRBJ2-5; 7 nucleotides align to TRBD1. The CDR3 contains 14 residues. J was trimmed by 5 bases and V by 5 bases; bases with no gene match: 8. CDR3 sequence: CASSPGTVQETQYF. DNA of the CDR3: TGTGCCAGCAGTCCCGGGACAGTCCAGGAGACCCAGTACTTC.

This clonotype appeared many times. The chain carries TRBV7-2 and TRBJ1-2; no firm D call. V was shortened by 1 base and J by 3 bases, with 12 bases between the two germline ends. The CDR3 is 15 amino acids. Germline V CDR1 and CDR2: SGHTA, FQGNSA. This CDR3 reads CASSLELRSHYGYTF. In DNA, the CDR3 is TGTGCCAGCAGCTTAGAGTTGAGATCCCACTATGGCTACACCTTC.

The gene calls are TRBV15 and TRBJ1-6; 7 nucleotides align to TRBD1. Germline assignment: CDR1 LNHNV and CDR2 YYDKDF (reference sequence). The J segment lost 0 bases and the V segment lost 3 bases, leaving 11 bases of the junction unmatched. CDR3 length: 19 residues. The CDR3 reads CATSRHRGQMSSYNSPLHF. The CDR3 nucleotides are TGTGCCACCAGCAGGCACCGGGGACAGATGAGCTCCTATAATTCACCCCTCCACTTT. Supplemented by reference TRBV15 and TRBJ1-6, the full variable domain reads DAMVIQNPRYQVTQFGKPVTLSCSQTLNHNVMYWYQQKSSQAPKLLFHYYDKDFNNEADTPDNFQSRRPNTSFCFLDIRSPGLGDTAMYLCATSRHRGQMSSYNSPLHFGNGTRLTVT.

The V and J genes are TRBV7-9 and TRBJ2-1; perhaps TRBD2 as D (6 bases). The CDR3 is 12 amino acids. Trimming cost V 5 bases and J 8 bases, with 10 bases left between them. Germline V gene lookup returns CDR1 SEHNR and CDR2 FQNEAQ (reference sequence). Here the CDR3 reads CASSPGVDEQFF. CDR3 DNA: TGTGCCAGCAGCCCGGGGGTAGATGAGCAGTTCTTC.

In its sample, this clonotype was seen a few times. The CDR3 spells CASSSTGGGLTEAFF. The DNA for the CDR3 is TGTGCCAGCAGCTCCACCGGGGGGGGCTTGACTGAAGCTTTCTTT. The chain uses TRBV7-3 and TRBJ1-1; a weak D match, TRBD1 (6 bases). The CDR3 is 15 residues long. Germline V lookup: CDR1 SGHTA, CDR2 FQGTGA. V dropped 4 bases and J dropped 5 bases, with 17 bases sitting between them.

The chain links TRBV6-5 to TRBJ1-2; D may be TRBD1 (5 bases). The germline gives CDR1 MNHEY, CDR2 SVGAGI. The ends were cut back, 5 bases at V and 4 bases at J, with 11 bases in the middle. The length of the CDR3 is 13 residues. The CDR3 is CASSTQGLYGYTF. DNA for the CDR3: TGTGCCAGCAGTACTCAGGGCCTCTATGGCTACACCTTC.

This clonotype was counted a few times. V gene TRBV9 combines with J gene TRBJ1-1, with D unresolved. Looked up from germline, CDR1 is SGDLS and CDR2 is YYNGEE. Trimming removed 0 bases from V and 5 bases from J, with 8 bases in between. The CDR3 has 13 residues. The CDR3 region is CASSVAPGTEAFF. In DNA, the CDR3 is TGTGCCAGCAGCGTAGCCCCTGGGACTGAAGCTTTCTTT.

This clonotype was found a few times. V is TRBV19 and J is TRBJ1-2; D is perhaps TRBD1 (5 bases). This CDR3 is 15 amino acids long. The germline V and J ends were trimmed by 3 bases and 0 bases, with 11 bases remaining between them. Germline CDR1 reads LNHDA; CDR2 reads SQIVND (reference sequence). This CDR3 reads CASSIRQPANYGYTF. The CDR3 DNA reads TGTGCCAGTAGTATCCGACAGCCCGCTAACTATGGCTACACCTTC.

V usage is TRBV5-1 and J usage is TRBJ2-1; 9 nucleotides align to TRBD1. The junction had 10 bases not matched to a gene; V was cut back by 4 bases and J by 8 bases. CDR3 length equals 15 residues. Germline V gene sequence: CDR1 SGHRS, CDR2 YFSETQ. This CDR3 reads CASSVKQGAAHEQFF. CDR3 bases: TGCGCCAGCAGCGTTAAACAGGGGGCGGCACATGAGCAGTTCTTC.

This clonotype has only a few counts. The V call is TRBV28, the J call TRBJ1-2; 10 nucleotides line up with TRBD1. The germline gives CDR1 MDHEN, CDR2 SYDVKM. The junction had 10 bases not matched to a gene; V was cut back by 4 bases and J by 8 bases. There are 15 residues in the CDR3. CDR3 coding DNA: TGTGCCAGCAGTTCTCGACAGGGGGCGATCGGAGGCTACACCTTC. This codes for CASSSRQGAIGGYTF.

The chain links TRBV12-3 or TRBV12-4 to TRBJ1-5, with D unresolved. CDR3 length: 13 amino acids. The V gene lost 3 bases and the J gene lost 4 bases, with 7 bases spanning the gap. DNA of the CDR3: TGTGCCAGCAGTTTCTCGGCAAATCAGCCCCAGCATTTT. It encodes CASSFSANQPQHF.

This clonotype has at least ten counts. The V call is TRBV24-1, the J call TRBJ1-1; D unresolved. The CDR3 is 13 residues long. Germline V gives CDR1 KGHDR, CDR2 SFDVKD. V dropped 9 bases and J dropped 5 bases, with 15 bases sitting between them. The DNA of the CDR3 is TGTGCCACCGCGTCGTTGTACGGAACTGAAGCTTTCTTT. Residues: CATASLYGTEAFF.

A few counts support this clonotype. The genes are TRBV29-1 and TRBJ1-1; 7 bases line up with TRBD1. Germline trimming cut 6 bases from V and 5 bases from J; bases unmatched to any gene: 6. This CDR3 comprises 12 residues. CDR1 and CDR2 from the germline V gene are SQVTM and ANQGSEA. CDR3 DNA sequence: TGCAGCGTCTCACAGGGGAGGACTGAAGCTTTCTTT. Encoded protein: CSVSQGRTEAFF.

There are many counts of this clonotype. V usage is TRBV6-2 or TRBV6-3 and J usage is TRBJ2-7; D unclear. CDR1 is MNHEY, CDR2 SVGEGT, per germline. The CDR3 spans 14 residues. Trimming left V 0 bases short and J 4 bases short, with 10 bases between. The CDR3 DNA is TGTGCCAGCAGTTACTCTGAAACTCGGTACGAGCAGTACTTC. Translated, it gives CASSYSETRYEQYF.

This chain links TRBV5-1 with TRBJ2-3; D is unresolved. Germline lookup yields CDR1 SGHRS and CDR2 YFSETQ. V lost 3 bases to trimming and J lost 0 bases, with 11 bases between them. This CDR3 comprises 15 residues. CDR3 amino acids: CASSSSRISTDTQYF. The CDR3 nucleotides are TGCGCCAGCAGCTCTTCGAGGATCAGCACAGATACGCAGTATTTT. The whole variable domain, remainder taken from reference TRBV5-1 and TRBJ2-3, is KAGVTQTPRYLIKTRGQQVTLSCSPISGHRSVSWYQQTPGQGLQFLFEYFSETQRNKGNFPGRFSGRQFSNSRSEMNVSTLELGDSALYLCASSSSRISTDTQYFGPGTRLTVL.

The chain carries TRBV20-1 and TRBJ2-4, with TRBD1 identical over 12 bases. Trimming at V came to 3 bases and at J to 7 bases, leaving 7 bases not matched to a gene. This CDR3 spans 15 amino acids. Germline V CDR1 and CDR2: DFQATT, SNEGSKA (reference sequence). The CDR3 region is CSASRDRGRGNIQYF. CDR3 nucleotides: TGCAGTGCTAGCAGGGACAGGGGGCGAGGGAACATTCAGTACTTC.

The chain uses TRBV5-6 and TRBJ2-3; D may correspond to TRBD1 or TRBD2 (5 bases each). CDR1 SGHDT and CDR2 YYEEEE come from the germline V gene. V was clipped by 0 bases and J by 4 bases, with 15 bases between them. The CDR3 is made up of 16 amino acids. CDR3 in amino acids: CASSLGPSLGADTQYF. CDR3 in DNA: TGTGCCAGCAGCTTGGGCCCCTCCCTGGGGGCAGATACGCAGTATTTT.

This clonotype was found a few times. J is TRBJ2-7 and V is TRBV11-2; D gene ambiguous. V was pared by 0 bases and J by 6 bases, with 6 bases between. The CDR3 sequence is 12 residues long. Germline V gene sequence: CDR1 SGHAT, CDR2 FQNNGV. The CDR3 loop reads CASSLDAAEQYV. Here the CDR3 DNA reads TGTGCCAGCAGCTTAGATGCGGCCGAGCAGTACGTC.

This clonotype was counted only a few times. The CDR3 DNA follows: TGTGCCAGCAGTTACAGGGGGGGCACCAACTCCTACGAGCAGTACTTC. It encodes CASSYRGGTNSYEQYF. The chain is built from TRBV6-6 and TRBJ2-7, with a weak D call TRBD2 (7 bases). Trimming took 2 bases from V and 0 from J, leaving 14 bases between them. Germline CDR1 and CDR2: MNHNY and SVGAGI (reference sequence). The CDR3 runs 16 residues.

This clonotype came up a few times. The rearrangement links TRBV2 to TRBJ2-2, with D possibly TRBD1 on 6 matching bases. V was shortened by 7 bases and J by 1 base, with 10 bases between the two germline ends. The CDR3 has 14 residues. Germline V gene sequence: CDR1 SNHLY, CDR2 FYNNEI. CDR3 protein: CASKLQGNTGELFF. As DNA, the CDR3 is TGTGCCAGCAAATTACAGGGGAACACCGGGGAGCTGTTTTTT.